The 15 T cell receptor beta chains reported below all come from one sample, sequenced in a study of graft-versus-host responses after intestinal transplantation. TCRdb keeps only in-frame clones here, not all; method: immunoSEQ multiplex PCR. The sample yields over 85,000 clones, about 95% seen once. Their antigen targets remain unknown. The material was unstimulated CD4+ T cells sorted from spleen or lymph node cells, obtained before transplant. The receptors were gathered from a human donor who was the organ donor for an intestinal transplant.

The V and J genes are TRBV28 and TRBJ1-5; 10 bases fit TRBD1. The ends lost 6 bases at V and 10 bases at J; junction bases unmatched: 15. Germline V gives CDR1 MDHEN, CDR2 SYDVKM. The CDR3 totals 16 residues. CDR3 residues: CASSPWTGGVFEPQHF. For the CDR3, the DNA is TGTGCCAGCAGCCCCTGGACAGGGGGGGTTTTCGAACCCCAGCATTTT.

This chain connects TRBV4-3 to TRBJ2-7; D is ambiguous. In germline, CDR1 is LGHNA, CDR2 YSLEER. This CDR3 contains 12 residues. Trimming removed 1 base from V and 2 bases from J, with 3 bases in between. CDR3 amino acids: CASSQGAYEQYF. CDR3 nucleotide sequence: TGCGCCAGCAGCCAAGGGGCCTACGAGCAGTACTTC.

The chain has TRBV27 and TRBJ2-6; 11 nucleotides match TRBD1. The CDR3 length is 17 residues. Germline CDR1 reads MNHEY; CDR2 reads SMNVEV (reference sequence). Germline trimming cut 11 bases from V and 0 bases from J; bases unmatched to any gene: 9. As DNA, the CDR3 is TGTGCCGGGCCCCCCGGGACAGGGGGCTCTGGGGCCAACGTCCTGACTTTC. Translating it yields CAGPPGTGGSGANVLTF.

Comments on this clone: The germline gene is not matched at one end of the junction; a read error may be the cause. This sample also contains other DNA sequences that code for the same CDR3. This chain joins TRBV5-6 and TRBJ2-3; weak D call: TRBD1 (5 bases). The CDR3 totals 14 residues. Germline assignment: CDR1 SGHDT and CDR2 YYEEEE. The CDR3 nucleotides read TGTGCCAGCAGCTTTAGCAGGGTTTCAGATACGCAGTACTTT. Protein product: CASSFSRVSDTQYF.

The chain recombines TRBV18 with TRBJ2-7, with D possibly being TRBD1 or TRBD2 (6 bases each). Trimming pared 6 bases from V and 2 bases from J, leaving 14 bases between. Per the germline V gene, CDR1 is KGHSH and CDR2 is LQKENI. The length of the CDR3 is 14 residues. CDR3 sequence reads: CASSRTEGAYEQYF. In nucleotides, the CDR3 is TGTGCCAGCTCCCGGACGGAGGGGGCCTACGAGCAGTACTTC.

V gene TRBV5-6 combines with J gene TRBJ2-3, with TRBD2 matching over 7 bases. Germline V lookup: CDR1 SGHDT, CDR2 YYEEEE. The CDR3 covers 15 residues. V lost 3 bases and J lost 2; bases outside the gene matches: 6. The CDR3 loop reads CASSSLGGDTDTQYF. Written as DNA, the CDR3 is TGTGCCAGCAGCTCCTTGGGAGGGGACACAGATACGCAGTATTTT.

This clone was picked up one time. The chain joins TRBV6-1 to TRBJ2-5; 12 bases line up with TRBD1. CDR3 length equals 15 residues. V lost 9 bases to trimming and J lost 2 bases; unmatched junction nucleotides: 7. CDR1 is MNHNS and CDR2 is SASEGT in the germline V gene. CDR3 residues: CASGGTGGYQETQYF. CDR3 DNA sequence: TGTGCCAGTGGGGGGACAGGGGGCTATCAAGAGACCCAGTACTTC.

The chain is built from TRBV7-2 and TRBJ1-1, with D possibly matching TRBD1 (6 bases). Trimming cost V 4 bases and J 3 bases, with 15 bases left between them. Germline values: CDR1 SGHTA, CDR2 FQGNSA. This CDR3 is built from 15 residues. CDR3 in amino acids: CASSSRTRGDTEAFF. Here the CDR3 DNA reads TGTGCCAGCAGCTCCCGAACTAGGGGGGACACTGAAGCTTTCTTT.

This CDR3 is CASSPEVGLQADTQYF. Here the CDR3 DNA reads TGCGCCAGCAGCCCCGAGGTGGGCTTACAAGCGGATACGCAGTATTTT. The chain couples TRBV5-1 to TRBJ2-3; no clear D gene. CDR3 length equals 16 residues. The V end lost 4 bases, the J end lost 6 bases, and 21 bases lay between the germline ends. CDR1 and CDR2 from the germline V gene are SGHRS and YFSETQ. The full variable domain, with the rest looked up from reference TRBV5-1 and TRBJ2-3, is KAGVTQTPRYLIKTRGQQVTLSCSPISGHRSVSWYQQTPGQGLQFLFEYFSETQRNKGNFPGRFSGRQFSNSRSEMNVSTLELGDSALYLCASSPEVGLQADTQYFGPGTRLTVL.

CDR3 protein: CASSPTPARTGGKLFF. The CDR3 bases are TGTGCCAGCAGCCCGACCCCGGCAAGGACGGGAGGAAAACTGTTTTTT. The V gene is TRBV9, the J gene TRBJ1-4, with unresolved D. Between the trimmed V and J ends, which lost 4 bases and 10 bases, there was a span of 23 bases. CDR3 length: 16 residues. Germline V gene data show CDR1 as SGDLS and CDR2 as YYNGEE.

This clone was seen once. The V and J genes are TRBV7-9 and TRBJ2-5; D gene unclear. Trimming pared 1 base from V and 5 bases from J, leaving 11 bases between. The CDR3 sequence is 14 residues long. Germline V gene lookup returns CDR1 SEHNR and CDR2 FQNEAQ (reference sequence). In DNA, the CDR3 is TGTGCCAGCAGCTTAGATGGCATTCTGGAGACCCAGTACTTC. Encoded protein: CASSLDGILETQYF.

Here the CDR3 reads CASSIARATEAFF. As DNA, the CDR3 is TGTGCCAGTAGTATAGCGCGGGCCACTGAAGCTTTCTTT. V gene TRBV19 combines with J gene TRBJ1-1, with D unresolved. Trimming shortened V by 1 base and J by 4 bases, and 7 bases separated the two germline ends. Germline V gives CDR1 LNHDA, CDR2 SQIVND (reference sequence). The length of the CDR3 is 13 residues.

In its sample, this clone was seen once. The chain couples TRBV27 to TRBJ2-7; D perhaps matches TRBD1 (6 bases). With 3 bases removed from V and 7 bases from J, the gap between germline ends came to 28 bases. The CDR3 is 18 residues long. Per germline, CDR1 MNHEY and CDR2 SMNVEV (reference sequence). The CDR3 reads CASSFRGEGRGYWGEQYF. DNA for the CDR3: TGTGCCAGCAGTTTTCGCGGAGAGGGAAGGGGGTATTGGGGGGAGCAGTACTTC.

This sequence joins TRBV4-1 and TRBJ2-5; the D gene is possibly TRBD2 (6 bases). The CDR3 is 16 residues long. Germline V CDR1 and CDR2: MGHRA, YSYEKL. Trimming stripped 1 base from V and 2 bases from J, with 14 bases between. In DNA, the CDR3 is TGCGCCAGCAGCCAAGTTGGCAAAAGCGGGCAAGAGACCCAGTACTTC. Translation gives CASSQVGKSGQETQYF.

This sequence joins TRBV9 and TRBJ2-3; no definite D call. The CDR3 has 16 residues. Germline CDR1 reads SGDLS; CDR2 reads YYNGEE. Trimming shortened V by 2 bases and J by 6 bases, and 19 bases separated the two germline ends. CDR3 coding DNA: TGTGCCAGCAGCGTTCTGGGCCCGGGCGCCCAGGATACGCAGTATTTT. This encodes CASSVLGPGAQDTQYF.